These 31 T cell receptor beta chains share one sample of origin, sequenced in a study of OX40 agonist ivuxolimab in advanced cancers. Repertoires were generated with immunoSEQ multiplex PCR, while TCRdb's copy carries only in-frame clones and drops some. Found here are over 40,000 clones, about 85% of them singletons; the top ten hold around 5.1%. Sequencing was performed on CD4+ or CD8+ T cells sorted from blood, taken in a trial of the OX40 agonist ivuxolimab. The receptors originated from an adult with an advanced solid tumor such as melanoma, head and neck, liver or kidney cancer.

The chain couples TRBV5-6 to TRBJ1-1, with 7 bases fitting TRBD1. CDR1 SGHDT and CDR2 YYEEEE come from the germline V gene. CDR3 length: 13 residues. J was trimmed by 4 bases and V by 5 bases; bases with no gene match: 5. The CDR3 bases are TGTGCCAGCAGGGGTTGGGACAGCACTGAAGCTTTCTTT. Protein sequence: CASRGWDSTEAFF.

CDR3 region: CASSLGSQGNEQYF. For the CDR3, the DNA is TGCGCCAGCAGCTTGGGTTCGCAGGGGAACGAGCAGTACTTC. The chain combines TRBV5-1 with TRBJ2-7, with D perhaps TRBD1 (6 bases). V lost 0 bases and J lost 5, with 12 bases in between. This CDR3 contains 14 residues. CDR1 and CDR2 from the germline V gene are SGHRS and YFSETQ.

This chain links TRBV4-1 with TRBJ2-7; the match to TRBD1 covers 7 bases. This CDR3 comprises 15 residues. Germline-derived CDR1 and CDR2 are MGHRA and YSYEKL. V gave up 6 bases and J gave up 3 bases; unmatched junction bases: 11. Here the CDR3 reads CASSHEGAGGYEQYF. DNA of the CDR3: TGCGCCAGCAGTCACGAGGGGGCAGGGGGCTACGAGCAGTACTTC.

V gene TRBV5-1 combines with J gene TRBJ2-3; D is uncertain. CDR3 length equals 14 residues. Trimming cost V 1 base and J 2 bases, with 8 bases left between them. Per germline, CDR1 SGHRS and CDR2 YFSETQ. CDR3 nucleotide sequence: TGCGCCAGCAGCTTGCTGAACCCCACAGATACGCAGTATTTT. Translated, it gives CASSLLNPTDTQYF.

The gene calls are TRBV19 and TRBJ2-2; D not certain. Trimming cost V 5 bases and J 6 bases, with 10 bases left between them. The CDR3 totals 13 residues. Germline-derived CDR1 and CDR2 are LNHDA and SQIVND (reference sequence). Here the CDR3 DNA reads TGTGCCAGTAGTTCCCAAGTAGCCGGGGAGCTGTTTTTT. It yields the protein CASSSQVAGELFF.

The chain carries TRBV6-5 and TRBJ1-2; no definite D call. Trimming stripped 6 bases from V and 8 bases from J, with 13 bases between. The CDR3 runs 12 residues. From germline, CDR1 is MNHEY and CDR2 SVGAGI. This CDR3 reads CASSRGLEGYTF. For the CDR3, the DNA is TGTGCCAGCAGCCGCGGACTAGAAGGCTACACCTTC.

The J gene is TRBJ2-2, the V gene TRBV7-8; 7 nucleotides align to TRBD2. Trimming at V came to 1 base and at J to 7 bases, leaving 6 bases not matched to a gene. This CDR3 has 15 residues. The germline V gene has CDR1 SGHVS and CDR2 FQNEAQ. The CDR3 DNA sequence: TGTGCCAGCAGCTTAGTTGCGGGAGCAGTCGGGGAGCTGTTTTTT. Its translation is CASSLVAGAVGELFF.

The genes are TRBV28 and TRBJ1-6; a weak D match, TRBD1 (6 bases). Trimming removed 4 bases at V and 3 bases at J, with 10 bases between. CDR1 and CDR2 from the germline V gene are MDHEN and SYDVKM. The CDR3 runs 15 residues. CDR3 in amino acids: CASSYDRFYNSPLHF. CDR3 DNA sequence: TGTGCCAGCAGTTACGACAGGTTCTATAATTCACCCCTCCACTTT.

The genes are TRBV5-6 and TRBJ1-5, with D maybe TRBD1 (5 bases). V was cut by 0 bases and J by 10 bases, with 11 bases left in between. This CDR3 has 13 amino acids. CDR1 and CDR2 (germline): SGHDT, YYEEEE. The CDR3 sequence is CASSLGTDTPQHF. DNA of the CDR3: TGTGCCAGCAGCTTGGGGACGGACACCCCCCAGCATTTT.

The chain carries TRBV30 and TRBJ2-5; perhaps TRBD2 as D (5 bases). CDR1 and CDR2 from the germline V gene are GTSNPN and SVGIG (reference sequence). CDR3 length: 13 residues. Trimming cost V 1 base and J 1 base, with 7 bases left between them. CDR3 bases: TGTGCCTGGAGTGGAGGGATCCAAGAGACCCAGTACTTC. It translates to CAWSGGIQETQYF.

This chain joins TRBV18 and TRBJ2-1, with D maybe TRBD2 (6 bases). The CDR3 extends over 14 amino acids. V lost 3 bases to trimming and J lost 6 bases, with 12 bases between them. Germline values: CDR1 KGHSH, CDR2 LQKENI. This CDR3 reads CASSPLGGFNEQFF. The CDR3 DNA sequence: TGTGCCAGCTCACCGCTGGGAGGCTTCAATGAGCAGTTCTTC.

The J gene is TRBJ2-5, the V gene TRBV14; tentatively, D is TRBD2 (5 bases). The CDR3 is made up of 14 amino acids. Germline V gene lookup returns CDR1 SGHDN and CDR2 FVKESK. The V gene lost 3 bases and the J gene lost 2 bases, with 10 bases spanning the gap. CDR3 loop: CASSQTTIQETQYF. The DNA for the CDR3 is TGTGCCAGCAGCCAGACTACCATTCAAGAGACCCAGTACTTC. The entire variable domain, with the rest obtained from reference TRBV14 and TRBJ2-5, is as follows: EAGVTQFPSHSVIEKGQTVTLRCDPISGHDNLYWYRRVMGKEIKFLLHFVKESKQDESGMPNNRFLAERTGGTYSTLKVQPAELEDSGVYFCASSQTTIQETQYFGPGTRLLVL.

This chain uses TRBV18 with TRBJ2-5; D remains unclear. The CDR3 extends over 14 amino acids. The V and J ends lost 3 bases and 2 bases respectively, with 10 bases between them. The germline gives CDR1 KGHSH, CDR2 LQKENI. CDR3 DNA: TGTGCCAGCTCACCTGGACCTACGCAAGAGACCCAGTACTTC. Protein: CASSPGPTQETQYF.

V is TRBV2 and J is TRBJ1-1; D gene ambiguous. The V end lost 1 base, the J end lost 5 bases, and 8 bases lay between the germline ends. The CDR3 is 13 residues long. Germline lookup yields CDR1 SNHLY and CDR2 FYNNEI. The CDR3 DNA is TGTGCCAGCAGTGAAGTAGAGTTAACTGAAGCTTTCTTT. Translating it yields CASSEVELTEAFF.

The chain employs TRBV25-1 and TRBJ1-2, with 10 bases lining up with TRBD1. This CDR3 comprises 14 residues. V trimming: 2 bases; J trimming: 5 bases; junction bases outside the gene matches: 2. Germline values: CDR1 MGHDK, CDR2 SYGVNS. The CDR3, as DNA: TGTGCCAGCAGTGAAGGGACAGGGGATTATGGCTACACCTTC. Protein product: CASSEGTGDYGYTF.

J is TRBJ1-1 and V is TRBV11-2; D unresolved. Germline V gene data show CDR1 as SGHAT and CDR2 as FQNNGV. Trimming took 3 bases from V and 12 from J, leaving 14 bases between them. The CDR3 is 12 amino acids. This CDR3 reads CASSLGAGVTFF. CDR3 DNA: TGTGCCAGCAGCTTGGGAGCAGGAGTCACTTTCTTT.

The CDR3 reads CAWSPYAGGGEKLFF. In DNA, the CDR3 is TGTGCCTGGAGTCCTTACGCAGGGGGAGGTGAAAAACTGTTTTTT. The chain carries TRBV30 and TRBJ1-4; TRBD1 matches at 7 bases. The CDR3 is made up of 15 amino acids. Per the germline V gene, CDR1 is GTSNPN and CDR2 is SVGIG (reference sequence). V lost 2 bases, J lost 7 bases, and 10 bases stayed unmatched. The full variable domain, with the rest looked up from reference TRBV30 and TRBJ1-4, is SQTIHQWPATLVQPVGSPLSLECTVEGTSNPNLYWYRQAAGRGLQLLFYSVGIGQISSEVPQNLSASRPQDRQFILSSKKLLLSDSGFYLCAWSPYAGGGEKLFFGSGTQLSVL.

This chain connects TRBV18 to TRBJ1-1; possibly TRBD1 for D (6 bases). Deletions cut 8 bases from V and 1 base from J, with 11 bases between. There are 13 residues in the CDR3. The germline gives CDR1 KGHSH, CDR2 LQKENI. The CDR3 DNA reads as TGTGCCAGCACCCTGGGACAGAACACTGAAGCTTTCTTT. Translation: CASTLGQNTEAFF.

The CDR3 protein is CASSVPDRPNTEAFF. In nucleotides, the CDR3 is TGTGCCAGCAGTGTCCCAGACAGGCCGAACACTGAAGCTTTCTTT. This rearrangement joins TRBV28 to TRBJ1-1, with a tentative D call TRBD1 (6 bases). The germline V and J ends were trimmed by 5 bases and 1 base, with 14 bases remaining between them. The CDR3 length is 15 residues. CDR1 and CDR2 (germline): MDHEN, SYDVKM.

The V gene is TRBV6-1, the J gene TRBJ1-5; weak D call: TRBD1 (5 bases). Germline V lookup: CDR1 MNHNS, CDR2 SASEGT. The CDR3 is 14 amino acids. The V end was cut by 7 bases, the J end by 2 bases, with 12 bases between. The DNA of the CDR3 is TGTGCCAGCATGGACGGAGGGGGCAATCAGCCCCAGCATTTT. Translating it yields CASMDGGGNQPQHF.

CDR3 amino acids: CAISTAVNTEAFF. The CDR3 nucleotides read TGTGCCATCAGTACGGCGGTTAACACTGAAGCTTTCTTT. This chain connects TRBV10-3 to TRBJ1-1; no clear D. Germline values: CDR1 ENHRY, CDR2 SYGVKD. The CDR3 runs to 13 residues. V gave up 5 bases and J gave up 2 bases, with 9 bases separating them.

On this clone itself: The same CDR3 also results from other DNA sequences found in this sample. The rearrangement links TRBV12-2 to TRBJ1-5; the listed D gene, TRBD1, was not tested against the DNA. TRBV12-2 is a known pseudogene. CDR3 length: 18 amino acids. CDR3 amino acids: CASRLARQGGAGNQPQHF. CDR3 sequence (DNA): TGTGCAAGTCGCTTAGCTCGGCAGGGGGGAGCGGGCAATCAGCCCCAGCATTTT.

This clone has a single count. A read error may account for a junction end that differs from germline. The J gene is TRBJ1-1, the V gene TRBV19; TRBD1 might be the D (5 bases). The CDR3 is 12 residues long. Looked up from germline, CDR1 is LNHDA and CDR2 is SQIVND (reference sequence). The CDR3 sequence is CASSIEFGTPIF. In DNA, the CDR3 is TGTGCCAGTAGTATAGAATTCGGGACGCCTATTTTT.

The rearrangement links TRBV30 to TRBJ2-7; D is unresolved. The length of the CDR3 is 13 residues. The V end lost 1 base, the J end lost 2 bases, and 9 bases lay between the germline ends. From germline, CDR1 is GTSNPN and CDR2 SVGIG (reference sequence). The CDR3 nucleotides read TGTGCCTGGAGTGGTTCTTGGGCCTACGAGCAGTACTTC. Protein: CAWSGSWAYEQYF.

The V gene is TRBV27, the J gene TRBJ2-5; either TRBD1 or TRBD2 may fit D (5 bases each). V lost 5 bases and J 2 bases, leaving 12 bases between the germline ends. Looked up from germline, CDR1 is MNHEY and CDR2 is SMNVEV (reference sequence). This CDR3 is 14 amino acids long. The CDR3 reads CASSPRDPQETQYF. In DNA, the CDR3 is TGTGCCAGCAGTCCACGGGACCCGCAAGAGACCCAGTACTTC.

This clone was picked up a small number of times. V gene TRBV6-1 combines with J gene TRBJ1-5; D unresolved. V lost 4 bases and J lost 4, with 8 bases in between. The CDR3 has 13 amino acids. CDR1 and CDR2 (germline): MNHNS, SASEGT. The CDR3 protein is CASSAWGNQPQHF. Written as DNA, the CDR3 is TGTGCCAGCAGTGCTTGGGGAAATCAGCCCCAGCATTTT.

The chain recombines TRBV5-1 with TRBJ1-2, with D maybe TRBD1 (5 bases). V was trimmed by 7 bases and J by 3 bases, leaving 13 bases between them. CDR1 is SGHRS and CDR2 is YFSETQ in the germline V gene. The CDR3 contains 13 residues. In DNA form, the CDR3 reads TGCGCCAGCCAGGGAAACACTTACTATGGCTACACCTTC. Translated, it gives CASQGNTYYGYTF.

The genes are TRBV29-1 and TRBJ2-2; possibly TRBD1 for D (6 bases). Germline V gene lookup returns CDR1 SQVTM and CDR2 ANQGSEA. V was clipped by 4 bases and J by 7 bases, with 16 bases between them. The CDR3 length is 14 residues. The CDR3 DNA reads as TGCAGCGTTGCGCTTTGGGGGCAAGACGGGGAGCTGTTTTTT. The encoded protein is CSVALWGQDGELFF.

The rearrangement links TRBV29-1 to TRBJ1-1, with D tentatively TRBD1 (5 bases). Trimming took 4 bases from V and 2 from J, leaving 11 bases between them. CDR1 and CDR2 (germline): SQVTM, ANQGSEA. There are 13 residues in the CDR3. CDR3 sequence reads: CSVAAGFNTEAFF. CDR3 nucleotide sequence: TGCAGCGTTGCGGCAGGGTTTAACACTGAAGCTTTCTTT.

V gene TRBV7-2 combines with J gene TRBJ2-1, with TRBD2 matching over 10 bases. Trimming took 5 bases from V and 5 from J; bases not matched to a gene: 9. This CDR3 region has 16 residues. Germline V gene data show CDR1 as SGHTA and CDR2 as FQGNSA. DNA of the CDR3: TGTGCCAGCAGCCGCAAAACTAGCGGGACAAACAATGAGCAGTTCTTC. Translating it yields CASSRKTSGTNNEQFF.

V usage is TRBV6-6 and J usage is TRBJ1-1; D uncertain. V lost 6 bases and J 7 bases, leaving 15 bases between the germline ends. This CDR3 has 13 residues. Germline lookup yields CDR1 MNHNY and CDR2 SVGAGI (reference sequence). The CDR3 is CASRQLTSREAFF. CDR3 DNA sequence: TGTGCCAGCAGACAACTTACATCCCGTGAAGCTTTCTTT.